A selection of T cell receptor beta chains follows, all from one sample in a study of T cells in Graves' hyperthyroidism and ophthalmopathy. MiXCR was run by TCRdb on the multiplex PCR reads, yielding one entry per CDR3 protein. The table lists a few hundred thousand distinct CDR3 sequences, approximately 16% of them singletons. Sequenced sample: blood. These receptors were collected from a woman between 25 and 40 years old with Graves' ophthalmopathy. The conserved cysteine and the conserved F or W are not part of the CDR3 here.

v_call,j_call,cdr3_aa
TRBV15,TRBJ2-1,ATSGELSYNEQF
TRBV24-1,TRBJ1-4,ATGGREDEKLF
TRBV2,TRBJ2-3,ASSEGQGRTDTQY
TRBV30,TRBJ2-1,AWSGTSGGRGNEQF
TRBV7-9,TRBJ1-1,ASSSTGVTEAF
TRBV7-2,TRBJ2-1,ASSLRTSGSSEQF
TRBV18,TRBJ2-5,ASSEQQGLETQY
TRBV28,TRBJ2-1,ASSKGTRSDNEQF
TRBV2,TRBJ1-5,ASSERLWGGNQPQH
TRBV20-1,TRBJ2-1,SARMGLSYNEQF
TRBV20-1,TRBJ2-4,SARDSPGLASIQY